The present entry profiles one T cell receptor (beta chain) with its context. Only in-frame clones appear in the TCRdb table, and some are missing; sequencing was by immunoSEQ multiplex PCR. Seen here are over 300,000 clones, around 90% observed once, and the top ten hold around 1.3%. These data are taken from a study of blood T cell repertoires in COVID-19. The CDR3 spans 13 residues. The germline V gene encodes CDR1 LNHDA and CDR2 SQIVND (reference sequence). V lost 4 bases and J lost 5, with 12 bases in between. V is TRBV19 and J is TRBJ2-7; D may be TRBD1 (5 bases). This sequence originates from a man aged 35-49 years with acute or convalescent COVID-19. The sequenced material came from peripheral blood. The CDR3 here is CASSNQGLDEQYF. CDR3 nucleotide sequence: TGTGCCAGTAGTAACCAGGGATTGGACGAGCAGTACTTC.